Here is one T cell receptor beta chain with its context. Its antigen is unidentified. Constant-segment primers and 5'RACE yielded cDNA libraries for TCR alpha and TCR beta, each carrying sample barcodes and UMIs. From the 5' RACE reads, TCRdb called clonotypes with MiXCR, one entry per CDR3 protein. Of roughly 620,000 distinct CDR3 sequences listed, about a sixth are singletons. The length of the CDR3 is 13 residues. CDR1 and CDR2 (germline): SGHVS, FNYEAQ. Trimming cost V 2 bases and J 7 bases, with 12 bases left between them. The data were taken from a study of T-cell memory formation after mild COVID-19. General study findings and limits: Several responding clones turned up in pre-infection memory, indicating that cross-reactive memory may have taken part. Mostly located in CM and EM were contracting CD4+ clones, with contracting CD8+ clones located in EMRA. Still unconfirmed is whether the second-wave clones peaking on day 37 recognized SARS-CoV-2.

The sample taken for sequencing was PBMCs or a T cell subset sorted from them (not recorded which). The clonotype comes from an adult woman who had mild COVID-19 (a few samples of this study predate the infection). Cell type and time point are not known. The V gene is TRBV7-6, the J gene TRBJ2-7; the D gene could be TRBD1 or TRBD2 (5 bases each). Here the CDR3 reads CASSLRGAREQYF. The CDR3 nucleotides read TGTGCCAGCAGCTTAAGAGGGGCACGTGAGCAGTACTTC.